These 8 T cell receptor beta chains originate from one sample sequenced in a study of control samples from healthy donors and cancer patients. TCRdb keeps only in-frame clones here, not all; method: immunoSEQ multiplex PCR. Here the sample spans about 190,000 clones, 91% being singletons. Sample: blood. The receptors were gathered from a man in his thirties or forties in good health.

The chain uses TRBV30 and TRBJ1-1; a weak D match, TRBD1 (5 bases). Germline-derived CDR1 and CDR2 are GTSNPN and SVGIG (reference sequence). There are 13 residues in the CDR3. V shed 5 bases and J shed 2 bases, with 12 bases lying between them. CDR3 DNA sequence: TGTGCCTGGGGTCCTGGGGGTAACACTGAAGCTTTCTTT. This encodes CAWGPGGNTEAFF.

This clone was counted between two and nine times. V and J are TRBV10-1 and TRBJ2-7; tentatively, D is TRBD1 (6 bases). V was shortened by 0 bases and J by 4 bases, with 10 bases between the two germline ends. This CDR3 contains 14 residues. Germline V gene lookup returns CDR1 WNHNN and CDR2 SYGVQD (reference sequence). CDR3 DNA sequence: TGCGCCAGCAGTGAGTCGCAAAGGGGGTACGAGCAGTACTTC. It translates to CASSESQRGYEQYF.

The chain is built from TRBV2 and TRBJ1-2; tentative D call: TRBD1 (5 bases). Germline CDR1 SNHLY, CDR2 FYNNEI. The CDR3 runs to 14 residues. The V gene lost 5 bases and the J gene lost 3 bases, with 13 bases spanning the gap. CDR3: CASSWGGSDYGYTF. CDR3 DNA: TGTGCCAGCAGTTGGGGGGGGAGTGACTATGGCTACACCTTC.

This sequence joins TRBV10-3 and TRBJ2-3; D gene unclear. CDR1 is ENHRY and CDR2 is SYGVKD in the germline V gene. This CDR3 has 13 residues. Trimming shortened V by 6 bases and J by 1 base, and 8 bases separated the two germline ends. For the CDR3, the DNA is TGTGCCATCAGCGGGCTGGGCACAGATACGCAGTATTTT. Its translation: CAISGLGTDTQYF.

The V and J genes are TRBV27 and TRBJ2-2; 7 bases line up with TRBD2. V was clipped by 2 bases and J by 5 bases; unmatched bases: 5. CDR1 is MNHEY and CDR2 is SMNVEV in the germline V gene (reference sequence). CDR3 length: 15 residues. The CDR3 region has the DNA TGTGCCAGCAGTTTACGGGGGGTGTGGACCGGGGAGCTGTTTTTT. It encodes CASSLRGVWTGELFF.

The gene calls are TRBV30 and TRBJ1-3, with D uncertain. Deletions cut 8 bases from V and 0 bases from J, with 23 bases between. Looked up from germline, CDR1 is GTSNPN and CDR2 is SVGIG (reference sequence). The CDR3 is 17 amino acids. As DNA, the CDR3 is TGTGCCCTAAGGCCTATAAACGAGGGCAGCTCTGGAAACACCATATATTTT. Translating gives CALRPINEGSSGNTIYF.

The chain has TRBV3-1 (or the pseudogene TRBV3-2) and TRBJ2-7, with D tentatively TRBD1 (5 bases). V dropped 8 bases and J dropped 0 bases, with 8 bases sitting between them. The CDR3 is made up of 12 amino acids. CDR1 and CDR2 from the germline V gene are LGHDT and YNNKEL (reference sequence). CDR3 residues: CASGANSYEQYF. CDR3 in DNA: TGTGCCAGCGGGGCAAACTCCTACGAGCAGTACTTC.

The chain joins TRBV10-3 to TRBJ1-1; D is possibly TRBD1 (5 bases). With 5 bases removed from V and 6 bases from J, the gap between germline ends came to 16 bases. CDR3 size: 14 residues. Germline V lookup: CDR1 ENHRY, CDR2 SYGVKD. The CDR3 DNA sequence: TGTGCCATCAGTCGGGGGGAAGGGGCGCCTGAAGCTTTCTTT. It specifies CAISRGEGAPEAFF.